These T cell receptor beta chains were read from a single sample in a study of blood T cell repertoires in COVID-19. Assay: immunoSEQ multiplex PCR; the TCRdb copy retains only in-frame clones and omits some. The sample lists hundreds of thousands of clones; roughly 85% were seen once. The sequenced sample consisted of peripheral blood. The source of these receptors is a woman aged 25 to 39 with active or convalescent COVID-19. Each CDR3 is given with its conserved first and last residue. Fields, in order: V gene, clone size, D gene, J gene, CDR3 protein, CDR3 DNA. A D gene is named only where the DNA matches it firmly. Clone size, where shown, is once, few, many, or a class for clones that have expanded.

V gene: TRBV28; clone size: -; D gene: TRBD1; J gene: TRBJ1-5; CDR3 protein: CASSLNRGTSQPQHF; CDR3 DNA: TGTGCCAGCAGTTTAAACAGGGGGACAAGTCAGCCCCAGCATTTT
V gene: TRBV5-5; clone size: -; D gene: TRBD1; J gene: TRBJ2-2; CDR3 protein: CASSRTGINTGELFF; CDR3 DNA: TGTGCCAGCAGTCGGACAGGGATAAACACCGGGGAGCTGTTTTTT
V gene: TRBV24-1; clone size: -; D gene: TRBD1; J gene: TRBJ2-2; CDR3 protein: CATRGTGTGGELFF; CDR3 DNA: TGTGCCACCAGGGGGACAGGGACGGGCGGGGAGCTGTTTTTT
V gene: TRBV29-1; clone size: -; D gene: TRBD1; J gene: TRBJ1-4; CDR3 protein: CSTRQGANEKLFF; CDR3 DNA: TGCAGCACCCGACAGGGGGCTAATGAAAAACTGTTTTTT
V gene: TRBV10-3; clone size: few; D gene: -; J gene: TRBJ1-3; CDR3 protein: CAISEAGNTIYF; CDR3 DNA: TGTGCCATCAGTGAAGCAGGAAACACCATATATTTT
V gene: TRBV5-4; clone size: -; D gene: -; J gene: TRBJ2-7; CDR3 protein: CASSPGHAGEQYF; CDR3 DNA: TGTGCCAGCAGCCCTGGACATGCTGGCGAGCAGTACTTC
V gene: TRBV7-8; clone size: -; D gene: TRBD2; J gene: TRBJ2-3; CDR3 protein: CASSLSRLAGATDTQYF; CDR3 DNA: TGTGCCAGCAGCTTATCACGACTAGCGGGAGCCACAGATACGCAGTATTTT
V gene: TRBV10-3; clone size: -; D gene: TRBD1; J gene: TRBJ1-1; CDR3 protein: CAIRGDRANTEAFF; CDR3 DNA: TGTGCCATCAGGGGGGACAGGGCGAACACTGAAGCTTTCTTT
V gene: TRBV28; clone size: once; D gene: -; J gene: TRBJ1-4; CDR3 protein: CASSRRQATNEKLFF; CDR3 DNA: TGTGCCAGCAGTCGACGACAGGCAACTAATGAAAAACTGTTTTTT
V gene: TRBV6-4; clone size: -; D gene: -; J gene: TRBJ2-3; CDR3 protein: CASSEQAGSTDTQYF; CDR3 DNA: TGTGCCAGCAGTGAACAGGCAGGAAGCACAGATACGCAGTATTTT
V gene: TRBV18; clone size: once; D gene: -; J gene: TRBJ1-2; CDR3 protein: CASSPGGDSYTF; CDR3 DNA: TGTGCCAGCTCACCGGGAGGGGACAGCTACACCTTC
V gene: TRBV5-5; clone size: -; D gene: TRBD1; J gene: TRBJ2-1; CDR3 protein: CASSSEGQAYNEQFF; CDR3 DNA: TGTGCCAGCAGCTCGGAGGGACAGGCCTACAATGAGCAGTTCTTC
V gene: TRBV5-1; clone size: once; D gene: -; J gene: TRBJ1-2; CDR3 protein: CASSVTSDYGYTF; CDR3 DNA: TGCGCCAGCAGCGTAACAAGCGACTATGGCTACACCTTC
V gene: TRBV6-1; clone size: -; D gene: -; J gene: TRBJ1-2; CDR3 protein: CASSEVAGVLGYTF; CDR3 DNA: TGTGCCAGCAGTGAAGTGGCAGGGGTATTAGGCTACACCTTC
V gene: TRBV3-1/TRBV3-2; clone size: -; D gene: -; J gene: TRBJ1-1; CDR3 protein: CASSQELQTEAFF; CDR3 DNA: TGTGCCAGCAGCCAAGAATTGCAGACTGAAGCTTTCTTT
V gene: TRBV3-1/TRBV3-2; clone size: -; D gene: -; J gene: TRBJ2-7; CDR3 protein: CASSQEYGPYEQYF; CDR3 DNA: TGTGCCAGCAGCCAAGAGTACGGTCCCTACGAGCAGTACTTC
V gene: TRBV2; clone size: once; D gene: -; J gene: TRBJ2-2; CDR3 protein: CASQALSNTGELFF; CDR3 DNA: TGTGCCAGCCAAGCCTTGAGTAACACCGGGGAGCTGTTTTTT
V gene: TRBV5-1; clone size: few; D gene: -; J gene: TRBJ1-2; CDR3 protein: CASRDPGDYGYTF; CDR3 DNA: TGCGCCAGCAGGGACCCGGGAGACTATGGCTACACCTTC
V gene: TRBV7-7; clone size: -; D gene: TRBD1; J gene: TRBJ1-4; CDR3 protein: CASSLGQGQEKLFF; CDR3 DNA: TGTGCCAGCAGCTTGGGACAGGGGCAGGAAAAACTGTTTTTT
V gene: TRBV27; clone size: -; D gene: -; J gene: TRBJ2-1; CDR3 protein: CASSPLAGSNEQFF; CDR3 DNA: TGTGCCAGCAGCCCCTTGGCCGGGAGTAATGAGCAGTTCTTC
V gene: TRBV27; clone size: -; D gene: TRBD2; J gene: TRBJ2-5; CDR3 protein: CASSFLSGGGETQYF; CDR3 DNA: TGTGCCAGCAGTTTTCTGAGCGGGGGGGGAGAGACCCAGTACTTC
V gene: TRBV6-5; clone size: -; D gene: TRBD1; J gene: TRBJ1-5; CDR3 protein: CASRQGISNQPQHF; CDR3 DNA: TGTGCCAGCCGACAGGGGATTAGCAATCAGCCCCAGCATTTT
V gene: TRBV7-6; clone size: -; D gene: -; J gene: TRBJ2-7; CDR3 protein: CASSPQVNYEQYF; CDR3 DNA: TGTGCCAGCAGCCCCCAGGTGAACTACGAGCAGTACTTC
V gene: TRBV24-1; clone size: -; D gene: -; J gene: TRBJ2-3; CDR3 protein: CATSDSQSTPGPDTQYF; CDR3 DNA: TGTGCCACCAGTGATTCTCAGAGTACCCCAGGGCCGGATACGCAGTATTTT
V gene: TRBV2; clone size: -; D gene: TRBD2; J gene: TRBJ2-5; CDR3 protein: CASSEELAGGRGRTQYF; CDR3 DNA: TGTGCCAGCAGTGAAGAGCTAGCGGGGGGGCGAGGACGGACCCAGTACTTC
V gene: TRBV21-1; clone size: -; D gene: -; J gene: TRBJ2-1; CDR3 protein: CASSPREAGGRSEQFF; CDR3 DNA: TGTGCCAGCAGCCCCCGGGAAGCGGGGGGGCGCAGTGAGCAGTTCTTC
V gene: TRBV11-2; clone size: few; D gene: TRBD2; J gene: TRBJ2-1; CDR3 protein: CASSLDYTSGAYNEQFF; CDR3 DNA: TGTGCCAGCAGCTTGGACTACACTAGCGGAGCATACAATGAGCAGTTCTTC